These 21 T cell receptor beta chains were sequenced from one sample in a study of blood T cell repertoires in COVID-19. Produced via immunoSEQ multiplex PCR; TCRdb's table is partial and in-frame only. The data show some 240,000 clones, over 60% seen once. Sequenced input: peripheral blood. Every receptor here comes from a woman aged 70 to 79 with acute or convalescent COVID-19.

The chain joins TRBV5-5 to TRBJ2-2; 7 bases map to TRBD1. Losses at the gene ends were 1 base for V and 4 bases for J; bases not matched to a gene: 7. This CDR3 is 16 amino acids long. The germline gives CDR1 SGHKS, CDR2 YYEKEE (reference sequence). The CDR3 sequence is CASSLSEGAGTGELFF. Here the CDR3 DNA reads TGTGCCAGCAGCTTGAGTGAGGGGGCGGGCACCGGGGAGCTGTTTTTT.

The rearrangement links TRBV18 to TRBJ2-4; 8 bases are shared with TRBD1. The CDR3 consists of 14 residues. The germline gives CDR1 KGHSH, CDR2 LQKENI. With V trimmed by 4 bases and J by 9 bases, 8 bases remained unmatched. The CDR3 DNA reads as TGTGCCAGCTCACAATCGACAGGGGACAGCATTCAGTACTTC. Protein product: CASSQSTGDSIQYF.

This clone turned up a few times. This sequence joins TRBV30 and TRBJ2-3; TRBD1 matches 9 bases. J was trimmed by 6 bases and V by 2 bases; bases with no gene match: 12. CDR3 length: 16 amino acids. Germline V gene sequence: CDR1 GTSNPN, CDR2 SVGIG (reference sequence). Here the CDR3 reads CAWSKSDRGRGDTQYF. As DNA, the CDR3 is TGTGCCTGGAGTAAATCGGACAGGGGAAGGGGGGATACGCAGTATTTT.

This clone was picked up a small number of times. This chain connects TRBV24-1 to TRBJ2-7; D unclear. V lost 2 bases and J 1 base, leaving 11 bases between the germline ends. This CDR3 is built from 15 residues. Germline V lookup: CDR1 KGHDR, CDR2 SFDVKD. In DNA, the CDR3 is TGTGCCACCAGTGATTCCCAGGATAATTCCTACGAGCAGTACTTC. Translation gives CATSDSQDNSYEQYF.

This clone showed up many times. This sequence joins TRBV18 and TRBJ1-5; the D gene is possibly TRBD1 (6 bases). Trimming shortened V by 4 bases and J by 3 bases, and 10 bases separated the two germline ends. Germline CDR1 KGHSH, CDR2 LQKENI. The CDR3 has 14 residues. CDR3 nucleotide sequence: TGTGCCAGCTCACAGGGGACACTCAATCAGCCCCAGCATTTT. It encodes CASSQGTLNQPQHF. The full variable domain, with the rest looked up from reference TRBV18 and TRBJ1-5, is NAGVMQNPRHLVRRRGQEARLRCSPMKGHSHVYWYRQLPEEGLKFMVYLQKENIIDESGMPKERFSAEFPKEGPSILRIQQVVRGDSAAYFCASSQGTLNQPQHFGDGTRLSIL.

The gene calls are TRBV7-2 and TRBJ2-1; D perhaps matches TRBD1 (6 bases). CDR1 is SGHTA and CDR2 is FQGNSA in the germline V gene. The ends were cut back, 5 bases at V and 5 bases at J, with 13 bases in the middle. The CDR3 consists of 14 residues. The CDR3 sequence is CASSPTGSNNEQFF. CDR3 in DNA: TGTGCCAGCAGCCCTACAGGGTCGAACAATGAGCAGTTCTTC.

V and J are TRBV15 and TRBJ2-2; D is undetermined. This CDR3 comprises 15 residues. V lost 3 bases and J lost 1, with 9 bases in between. Germline V gene sequence: CDR1 LNHNV, CDR2 YYDKDF (reference sequence). The CDR3 DNA sequence: TGTGCCACCAGCAGGTATAGACAGAACACCGGGGAGCTGTTTTTT. It translates to CATSRYRQNTGELFF.

The rearrangement joins TRBV5-6 to TRBJ2-5; D is undetermined. Germline V gene sequence: CDR1 SGHDT, CDR2 YYEEEE. The CDR3 is made up of 14 amino acids. The V end was cut by 0 bases, the J end by 2 bases, with 8 bases between. CDR3 loop: CASSLVAAQETQYF. The CDR3 DNA sequence: TGTGCCAGCAGCTTGGTGGCGGCTCAAGAGACCCAGTACTTC.

The gene calls are TRBV29-1 and TRBJ2-3; D not resolved. Germline CDR1 SQVTM, CDR2 ANQGSEA. CDR3 length: 13 residues. V was cut by 7 bases and J by 1 base, with 12 bases left in between. This CDR3 is CSAPRQGTDTQYF. The CDR3 DNA reads TGCAGCGCCCCACGGCAGGGCACAGATACGCAGTATTTT.

The table lists this clone with a count of one. The chain recombines TRBV5-1 with TRBJ2-3; D perhaps matches TRBD2 (6 bases). V lost 0 bases, J lost 3 bases, and 17 bases lay in between. CDR3 length: 17 residues. The germline V gene encodes CDR1 SGHRS and CDR2 YFSETQ. CDR3 residues: CASSLVGGVGFTDTQYF. CDR3 nucleotides: TGCGCCAGCAGCTTGGTCGGCGGGGTAGGATTTACAGATACGCAGTATTTT.

This chain uses TRBV24-1 with TRBJ2-1, with D possibly TRBD1 on 6 matching bases. Germline CDR1 and CDR2: KGHDR and SFDVKD. The CDR3 consists of 17 residues. The V gene lost 0 bases and the J gene lost 5 bases, with 16 bases spanning the gap. CDR3 DNA sequence: TGTGCCACCAGTGATTTGCGAGGGGGAGATTCTAACAATGAGCAGTTCTTC. Translating gives CATSDLRGGDSNNEQFF.

This chain links TRBV5-1 with TRBJ2-3; TRBD1 matches at 7 bases. Germline CDR1 reads SGHRS; CDR2 reads YFSETQ. The J segment lost 3 bases and the V segment lost 7 bases, leaving 11 bases of the junction unmatched. The CDR3 has 15 amino acids. The CDR3 protein is CASQIRTGGTDTQYF. The DNA for the CDR3 is TGCGCCAGCCAAATCCGGACAGGCGGGACAGATACGCAGTATTTT.

The gene calls are TRBV27 and TRBJ2-7, with D perhaps TRBD1 (7 bases). The CDR3 covers 15 residues. In germline, CDR1 is MNHEY, CDR2 SMNVEV (reference sequence). V was pared by 2 bases and J by 2 bases, with 13 bases between. The CDR3 protein is CASSLGGGKTYEQYF. Here the CDR3 DNA reads TGTGCCAGCAGTTTAGGAGGGGGCAAGACCTACGAGCAGTACTTC.

The chain uses TRBV7-2 and TRBJ2-1; TRBD1 matches at 8 bases. Germline V gene lookup returns CDR1 SGHTA and CDR2 FQGNSA. Trimming at V came to 10 bases and at J to 9 bases, leaving 8 bases not matched to a gene. CDR3 length: 12 residues. The DNA of the CDR3 is TGTGCCACCGGGCAGGGGGCCAGTGAGCAGTTCTTC. It is translated as CATGQGASEQFF.

The chain uses TRBV5-1 and TRBJ2-7; TRBD1 matches at 7 bases. The V segment lost 0 bases and the J segment 1 base; nucleotides outside the gene matches: 4. Germline CDR1 reads SGHRS; CDR2 reads YFSETQ. CDR3 length: 15 residues. The CDR3 bases are TGCGCCAGCAGCTTGGCCTGGGACAGTTCCTACGAGCAGTACTTC. This encodes CASSLAWDSSYEQYF.

The V and J genes are TRBV5-8 and TRBJ2-2, with 7 bases that match TRBD2. Germline lookup yields CDR1 SGHTS and CDR2 YDEGEE. Trimming at V came to 4 bases and at J to 7 bases, leaving 19 bases not matched to a gene. The CDR3 sequence is 18 residues long. In DNA form, the CDR3 reads TGTGCCAGCAGCCCAGCAGGGACTATCCTTCGTTGGGGCGGGGAGCTGTTTTTT. This translates into CASSPAGTILRWGGELFF.

This chain connects TRBV11-2 to TRBJ1-5; no definite D call. Trimming removed 0 bases from V and 9 bases from J, with 9 bases in between. The CDR3 totals 13 residues. In germline, CDR1 is SGHAT, CDR2 FQNNGV. The CDR3 is CASSLESFRPQHF. CDR3 in DNA: TGTGCCAGCAGCTTAGAGAGCTTCCGGCCCCAGCATTTT.

J is TRBJ2-5 and V is TRBV7-2; 15 positions agree with TRBD2. V trimming: 0 bases; J trimming: 4 bases; junction bases outside the gene matches: 6. Per germline, CDR1 SGHTA and CDR2 FQGNSA. This CDR3 region has 18 residues. This CDR3 reads CASSLAGLAGGMRETQYF. Written as DNA, the CDR3 is TGTGCCAGCAGCTTAGCGGGACTAGCGGGGGGCATGAGAGAGACCCAGTACTTC. The variable domain in full, with the rest retrieved from reference TRBV7-2 and TRBJ2-5, is GAGVSQSPSNKVTEKGKDVELRCDPISGHTALYWYRQSLGQGLEFLIYFQGNSAPDKSGLPSDRFSAERTGGSVSTLTIQRTQQEDSAVYLCASSLAGLAGGMRETQYFGPGTRLLVL.

The genes are TRBV29-1 and TRBJ1-1; 7 bases agree with TRBD1. V shed 4 bases and J 5 bases; nucleotides not matched to a gene: 7. Per germline, CDR1 SQVTM and CDR2 ANQGSEA. The CDR3 runs 13 residues. Here the CDR3 DNA reads TGCAGCGTTGGAAGGGCAGGGGGAACTGAAGCTTTCTTT. Translating gives CSVGRAGGTEAFF.

The V call is TRBV6-6, the J call TRBJ1-1; no definite D call. This CDR3 has 11 amino acids. Germline lookup yields CDR1 MNHNY and CDR2 SVGAGI (reference sequence). Trimming cost V 4 bases and J 2 bases, with 2 bases left between them. The CDR3 spells CASSSNTEAFF. In nucleotides, the CDR3 is TGTGCCAGCAGTTCTAACACTGAAGCTTTCTTT.

This chain joins TRBV11-2 and TRBJ1-2, with D unclear. V was clipped by 2 bases and J by 5 bases, with 9 bases between them. There are 13 residues in the CDR3. The germline CDR1 and CDR2 sequences are SGHAT and FQNNGV. The CDR3, as DNA: TGTGCCAGCAGCTTACTGCAGACTTATGGCTACACCTTC. Translated: CASSLLQTYGYTF.